Reported below is one T cell receptor (beta chain). This sample stems from a study of blood T cell repertoires in COVID-19. On the study more broadly: The origin of the acute and convalescent COVID-19 samples was the United States, Italy and Spain.

Germline trimming cut 2 bases from V and 9 bases from J; bases unmatched to any gene: 14. CDR3 size: 18 residues. Germline V gene sequence: CDR1 SGHDT, CDR2 YYEEEE. In the original workflow: Scientists estimated how many nucleated cells there were by amplifying reference gene primers. TCRdb's copy holds only in-frame clones and misses some; the assay was immunoSEQ multiplex PCR. D and trimming come from the DNA, and the V and J calls and clone size come from that table. This sample has roughly 110,000 clones, with 70% to 80% found just once. The sequenced material came from peripheral blood. The rearrangement joins TRBV5-6 to TRBJ1-6, with 10 bases aligning to TRBD1. This TCR was sampled from a human donor with acute or convalescent COVID-19. The donor label of this sample is uncertain. The CDR3 spells CASSLGPPTGGDASPLHF. CDR3 in DNA: TGTGCCAGCAGCTTAGGCCCACCGACAGGGGGCGATGCTTCACCCCTCCACTTT.